The sequence of this T cell receptor beta chain was determined in a study of siplizumab effects on memory and regulatory T cells. Study-wide results and limits: The naive T cell population seemed more diverse than memory cells and seemed a major contributor to the alloresponse.

Data came from immunoSEQ multiplex PCR; TCRdb stores just in-frame clones and leaves some out. The sample includes tens of thousands of clones, 95% to 98% of them seen just once. The germline V and J ends were trimmed by 3 bases and 2 bases, with 9 bases remaining between them. CDR3 length equals 14 residues. The germline V gene encodes CDR1 LNHDA and CDR2 SQIVND (reference sequence). Turning to this clone: Its antigen remains unidentified.

This chain links TRBV19 with TRBJ2-3; D remains unclear. This TCR was recovered from a human donor in good health. The sample comprised naive CD4+ T cells sorted from blood. The CDR3 sequence is CASSISDITDTQYF. The CDR3 nucleotides read TGTGCCAGTAGTATTTCCGACATCACAGATACGCAGTATTTT.